This T cell receptor beta chain is from a study of blood T cell repertoires in COVID-19. Study information: COVID-19 samples, acute and convalescent, were from the United States, Italy and Spain. In each case, the material was cDNA or gDNA derived from T cells, B-cell-depleted T cells, or PBMCs.

As processed by the authors: Amplification of reference gene primers was used by the study to estimate nucleated cell counts. TCRdb keeps only in-frame clones here, not all; method: immunoSEQ multiplex PCR. V and J calls and clone size are as listed in that table; D and trimming were resolved from the DNA. The sample has tens of thousands of clones, about 80% seen once. Trimming took 6 bases from V and 1 from J, leaving 15 bases between them. The CDR3 contains 15 residues. Germline values: CDR1 MNHEY, CDR2 SVGAGI. Sequencing input: peripheral blood. The chain uses TRBV6-5 and TRBJ1-2, with D tentatively TRBD1 (6 bases). The sequence was collected from a human donor in a cohort sampled during active COVID-19. This CDR3 reads CASSTGTFNNYGYTF. The CDR3 DNA is TGTGCCAGCAGCACCGGGACATTTAATAACTATGGCTACACCTTC.